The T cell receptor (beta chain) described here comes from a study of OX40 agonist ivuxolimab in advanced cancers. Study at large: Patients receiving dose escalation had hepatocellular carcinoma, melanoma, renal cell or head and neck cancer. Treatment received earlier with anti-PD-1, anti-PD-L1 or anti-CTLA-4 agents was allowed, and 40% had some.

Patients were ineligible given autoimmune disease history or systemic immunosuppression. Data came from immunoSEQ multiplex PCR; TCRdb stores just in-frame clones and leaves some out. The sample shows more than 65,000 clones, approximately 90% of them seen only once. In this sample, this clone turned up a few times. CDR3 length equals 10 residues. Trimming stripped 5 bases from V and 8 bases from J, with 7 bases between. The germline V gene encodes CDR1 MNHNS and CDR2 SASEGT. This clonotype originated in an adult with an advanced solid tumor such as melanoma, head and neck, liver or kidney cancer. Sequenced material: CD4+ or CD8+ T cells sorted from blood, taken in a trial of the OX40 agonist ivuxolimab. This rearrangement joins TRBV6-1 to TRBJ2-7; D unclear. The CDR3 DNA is TGTGCCAGCAGTAACAATCAGCAGTACTTC. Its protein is CASSNNQQYF.